This entry describes one TCR beta chain. This clonotype has at least ten counts. Which antigen it targets is not known. The record has no base qualities; no much larger clone is one base away. Per the germline V gene (reference sequence), MNHEY is the CDR1 and SMNVEV is the CDR2. Cut back by 6 bases and 3 bases, the V and J ends lie 14 bases apart. Measured from the cysteine to the phenylalanine, the CDR3 is 15 residues long. Only the CDR3 DNA stays, 45 bases, in frame from base 1. Libraries came from 5' RACE. For sequencing, an Illumina HiSeq 2500 was employed. The second PCR ran for roughly 7 to 11 cycles and used a J-beta primer mix along with a sample-barcoded 5' primer. A template-switch 5' adaptor carrying 12 random nucleotides introduced a unique molecular identifier onto each TCR beta cDNA molecule. Each sample yielded at least 2.5 million CDR3-containing paired-end reads. First-strand cDNA was synthesized from all RNA with the Mint cDNA synthesis kit, primed by a TRBC-specific oligonucleotide. After uracil-DNA glycosylase treatment, a first 18-cycle PCR used universal primers M1SS and BC2_uni_R on all cDNA. The authors' pipeline ran thus. For normalization, 1 million high-quality reads were randomly selected from each sample, with every read carrying a distinct molecular identifier. Reads sharing molecular identifiers were discarded rather than binned into consensus sequences. CDR3 identification, clonotype clustering and error correction used MiTCR with a Q25 quality threshold and the strictest error-elimination algorithm. A nonparametric unseen species model with Euler transformation was used to estimate a lower bound on total TCR beta diversity. The raw public data were reprocessed by TCRdb itself: fastp quality trimming at Q25, MiXCR clonotype calling, in-frame beta chains only. Rows matching on CDR3 protein sequence are summarized as one entry with the most common DNA and genes. TCRdb's processing, not the authors', yielded these V and J calls. This sample comprises 600,000 or so distinct CDR3 sequences, approximately 30% of them detected only once. The top ten hold about 15% of the sample.

Systemically healthy Caucasian individuals from Russia, some 38 in total and aged roughly 6 to 100 years, were included as donors. Each donor gave around 9.5 milliliters of peripheral blood, collected into EDTA-treated Vacutainer tubes. Ficoll-Paque density-gradient centrifugation was used to isolate PBMCs, with at least 6.5 million obtained per sample. Trizol reagent was used to extract total RNA from PBMCs, with at least 6 micrograms per sample. For every donor, an aliquot of PBMCs went through flow cytometry to measure the percentages of naive CD45RAhigh/CD27high T cells. The data derive from a study of blood T cells in healthy people across ages (dated by TCRdb to between 2014 and 2017). General notes on the study: In model experiments, roughly one uniquely barcoded TCR beta cDNA molecule per two T cells was captured by template switching. To track age-related changes in TCR beta repertoire diversity, the study relied on deep sequencing normalized with unique cDNA molecular identifiers. Donors of different ages were randomly distributed across sequencing lanes to avoid experimental bias. The donors were divided into four age groups: young (average approximately 17 years), middle-aged (under 40), aged (about 62) and long-lived (82). Two additional independent replicas of 1 million unique cDNA reads from the same blood draw were analyzed for two donors (one aged 18 to 30 and one aged 80 or older).

The investigation overall reported the following: Donor CMV infection status was unknown, potentially confounding age-related changes in expanded clonotypes. There was a strong correlation between observed TCR beta diversity and the percentage of naive T cells measured by flow cytometry. Compared with the aged group, more naive CD4+ T cells, fewer expanded clones and increased TCR diversity were shown by the long-lived group, suggesting age selection. Because profiling used bulk unsorted PBMCs, naive and antigen-experienced compartments could not be compared conclusively. Total diversity estimates from one million sequenced T cells were considered lower bounds and underestimates. Observed TCR beta diversity per million T cells fell roughly linearly with age, and a significant reduction was already apparent by age approximately 41.

The sample consisted of blood. The chain is assembled from TRBV27 and TRBJ1-4, with an unclear D gene assignment. The sequence was obtained from a woman older than 75 in good health. The DNA sequence is as follows: TGTGCCAGCAGACCCGATGGGTACTCTAATGAAAAACTGTTTTTT. Its protein is CASRPDGYSNEKLFF.